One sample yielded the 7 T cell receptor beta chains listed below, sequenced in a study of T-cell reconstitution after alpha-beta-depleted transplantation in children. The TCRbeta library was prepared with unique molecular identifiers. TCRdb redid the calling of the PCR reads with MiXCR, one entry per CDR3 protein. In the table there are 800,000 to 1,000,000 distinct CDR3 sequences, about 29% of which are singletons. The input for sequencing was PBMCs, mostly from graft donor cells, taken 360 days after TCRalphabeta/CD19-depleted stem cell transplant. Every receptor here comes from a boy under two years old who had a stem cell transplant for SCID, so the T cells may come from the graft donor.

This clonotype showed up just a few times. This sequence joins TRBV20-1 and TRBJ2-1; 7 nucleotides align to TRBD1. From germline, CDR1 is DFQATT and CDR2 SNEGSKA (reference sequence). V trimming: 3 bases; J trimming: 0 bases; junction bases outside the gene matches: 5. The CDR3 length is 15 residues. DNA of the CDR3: TGCAGTGCTAGGCCCGGGACAGTCTCCTACAATGAGCAGTTCTTC. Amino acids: CSARPGTVSYNEQFF.

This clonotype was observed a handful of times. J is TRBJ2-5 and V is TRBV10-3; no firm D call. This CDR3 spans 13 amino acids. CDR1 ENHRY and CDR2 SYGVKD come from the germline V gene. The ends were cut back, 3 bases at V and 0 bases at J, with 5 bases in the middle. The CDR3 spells CAISDTYQETQYF. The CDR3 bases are TGTGCCATCAGTGACACCTACCAAGAGACCCAGTACTTC.

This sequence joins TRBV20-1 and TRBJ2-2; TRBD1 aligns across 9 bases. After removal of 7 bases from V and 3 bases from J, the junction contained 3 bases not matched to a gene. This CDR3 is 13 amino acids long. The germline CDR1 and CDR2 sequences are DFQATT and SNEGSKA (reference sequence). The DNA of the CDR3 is TGCAGTGGGACAGGGGAGGACACCGGGGAGCTGTTTTTT. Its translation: CSGTGEDTGELFF.

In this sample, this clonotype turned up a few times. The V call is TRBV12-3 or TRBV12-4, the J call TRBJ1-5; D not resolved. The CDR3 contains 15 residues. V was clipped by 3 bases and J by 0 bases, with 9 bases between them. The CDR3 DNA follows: TGTGCCAGCAGTTTGGAGGCCGATAGCAATCAGCCCCAGCATTTT. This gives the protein CASSLEADSNQPQHF.

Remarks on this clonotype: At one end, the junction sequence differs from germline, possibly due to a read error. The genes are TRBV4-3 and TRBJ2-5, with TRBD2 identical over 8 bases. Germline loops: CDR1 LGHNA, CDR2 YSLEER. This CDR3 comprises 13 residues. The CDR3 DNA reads TGCTCCAGCAGCCGTCGGGGGGGAGAGACCCAGTACTTC. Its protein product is CSSSRRGGETQYF.

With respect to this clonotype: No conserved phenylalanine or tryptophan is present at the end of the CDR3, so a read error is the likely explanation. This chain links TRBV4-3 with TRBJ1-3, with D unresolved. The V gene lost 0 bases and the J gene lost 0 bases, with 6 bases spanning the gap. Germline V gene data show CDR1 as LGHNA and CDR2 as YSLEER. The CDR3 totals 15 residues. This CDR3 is CASSQDHGSGNTIYS. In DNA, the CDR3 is TGCGCCAGCAGCCAAGATCACGGCTCTGGAAACACCATATATTCT.

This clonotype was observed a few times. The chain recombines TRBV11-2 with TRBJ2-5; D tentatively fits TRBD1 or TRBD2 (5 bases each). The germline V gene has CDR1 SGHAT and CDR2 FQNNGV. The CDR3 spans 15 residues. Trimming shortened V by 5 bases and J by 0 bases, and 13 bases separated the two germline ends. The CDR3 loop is CASSGRGTYQETQYF. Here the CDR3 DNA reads TGTGCCAGCAGCGGCAGAGGGACGTACCAAGAGACCCAGTACTTC.